The 27 T cell receptor delta chains reported below all come from one sample, sequenced in a study of gammadelta T cells in human blood. TCRdb reanalyzed the RT-PCR reads using CATT. The sample contains a few hundred delta-chain clones, about 45% of which appear only once. Material: Vgamma9Vdelta2 gamma-delta T cells from adult blood. The source of these receptors is a human donor.

This clone is categorized as hyperexpanded. This sample includes further DNA sequences coding for the same CDR3. The genes are TRDV2 and TRDJ1, with 8 bases identical to TRDD3. Unmatched junction bases numbered 12, after V lost 1 base and J lost 0 bases. The germline V gene encodes CDR1 GEAIGNYY and CDR2 EKD. The CDR3 length is 18 residues. The CDR3 DNA follows: TGTGCCTGTGACACGATTACTGGGGGGCCCCAGTACACCGATAAACTCATCTTT. Amino acids: CACDTITGGPQYTDKLIF.

This clone was detected a few times. A much larger clone is a single base away; this may be a read error. The identical CDR3 is also encoded by other nucleotide sequences in the sample. This rearrangement joins TRDV2 to TRDJ1, with 12 bases fitting TRDD3. This CDR3 region has 19 residues. Looked up from germline, CDR1 is GEAIGNYY and CDR2 is EKD. CDR3 amino acids: CACDPVLGDTLSYTDKLIF. The DNA of the CDR3 is TGTGCCTGTGACCCAGTACTGGGGGATACCTTATCGTACACAGATAAACTCATCTTT.

This clone was counted between two and nine times. A read error is possible here, since a much larger clone lies one base away. The same CDR3 is also encoded by other DNA sequences in this sample. This chain uses TRDV2 with TRDJ3; D might be TRDD3 (5 bases). This CDR3 has 18 amino acids. Germline CDR1 reads GEAIGNYY; CDR2 reads EKD. As DNA, the CDR3 is TGTGCCTGTGACACCGCGGGGGCAAGCTCCTGGGACACTCGACAGATGTTTTTC. Translating it yields CACDTAGASSWDTRQMFF.

Notes on this clone: The protein in TCRdb stems from a much larger clone and differs at residue 7 from this DNA's translation, likely a read error; here the protein is translated from the DNA. This chain uses TRDV2 with TRDJ1; tentatively, D is TRDD3 (6 bases). The CDR3 runs to 18 residues. V was trimmed by 2 bases and J by 0 bases, leaving 21 bases between them. The germline V gene has CDR1 GEAIGNYY and CDR2 EKD. The CDR3 protein is CACDRLRDRNSHTDKLIF. Here the CDR3 DNA reads TGTGCCTGTGACAGACTGAGGGATAGGAATTCCCACACCGATAAACTCATCTTT.

As for this clone: A far larger clone is a single base away, which makes a read error likely. This sample includes further DNA sequences coding for the same CDR3. The chain carries TRDV2 and TRDJ1; D not certain. The germline V gene encodes CDR1 GEAIGNYY and CDR2 EKD. Trimming cost V 0 bases and J 5 bases, with 9 bases left between them. The CDR3 runs 13 residues. The CDR3 nucleotides are TGTGCCTGTGACACCGTGGGCGGTGATAAACTCATCTTT. Its protein is CACDTVGGDKLIF.

To note about this clone: A far larger clone is just one base off, so this is likely a read error. In the same sample, other DNA sequences code for this CDR3. The chain is built from TRDV2 and TRDJ1; 11 nucleotides align to TRDD3. Germline V gives CDR1 GEAIGNYY, CDR2 EKD. The CDR3 loop spans 16 amino acids. CDR3 in DNA: TGTGCCTGTGACTCGCTACTGGGGGATAACACTGATAAACTCATCTTT. Translation: CACDSLLGDNTDKLIF.

This clone is large by share. This sample includes further DNA sequences coding for the same CDR3. The chain uses TRDV2 and TRDJ1; D gene ambiguous. The CDR3 has 13 residues. Germline V CDR1 and CDR2: GEAIGNYY, EKD. The ends were cut back, 0 bases at V and 4 bases at J, with 8 bases in the middle. The CDR3 is CACDTVGGDKLIF. In DNA form, the CDR3 reads TGTGCCTGTGACACCGTGGGCGGCGATAAACTCATCTTT.

To note about this clone: This sequence may be a read error, since a much larger clone differs from it by one base. At the DNA level, this CDR3 is encoded by other sequences in the same sample as well. The J gene is TRDJ1, the V gene TRDV2, with 12 bases matching TRDD3. The CDR3 length is 20 residues. The germline V gene has CDR1 GEAIGNYY and CDR2 EKD. CDR3 loop: CACDTLGGTGGYPYTDKLIF. CDR3 in DNA: TGTGCCTGTGACACCCTAGGGGGAACTGGGGGATACCCGTACACTGATAAACTCATCTTT.

This clone rates as large. V is TRDV2 and J is TRDJ1; 7 nucleotides match TRDD3. Per germline, CDR1 GEAIGNYY and CDR2 EKD. The V and J ends lost 4 bases and 0 bases, in that order; junction bases with no gene match: 7. This CDR3 has 15 amino acids. The CDR3 DNA is TGTGCCTGTGATAGGCTGGGGGCCGACACCGATAAACTCATCTTT. Protein: CACDRLGADTDKLIF.

Remarks on this clone: In the same sample, other DNA sequences code for this CDR3. This chain connects TRDV2 to TRDJ1; no firm D call. Germline-derived CDR1 and CDR2 are GEAIGNYY and EKD. The CDR3 is 14 amino acids. The V end lost 2 bases, the J end lost 0 bases, and 9 bases lay between the germline ends. Written as DNA, the CDR3 is TGTGCCTGTGACAGCTTAGGAGACACCGATAAACTCATCTTT. Its protein is CACDSLGDTDKLIF.

Comment on this clone: The TCRdb record carries a much larger clone's protein, which differs from this DNA's translation at residue 6; a read error is the likely cause, and the protein listed here is the DNA translation. The chain joins TRDV2 to TRDJ1; TRDD3 aligns across 9 bases. The CDR3 contains 15 residues. V lost 1 base to trimming and J lost 4 bases; unmatched junction nucleotides: 6. CDR1 GEAIGNYY and CDR2 EKD come from the germline V gene. The DNA of the CDR3 is TGTGCCTGTGACACTGTGGGGGATAGTAGCGATAAACTCATCTTT. It codes for CACDTVGDSSDKLIF.

By its share, this clone is hyperexpanded. This specimen includes other DNA sequences encoding the same CDR3. The rearrangement uses TRAV14/DV4 and TRDJ3; D is unclear. This CDR3 spans 16 amino acids. Germline lookup yields CDR1 TSDPSYG and CDR2 QGSYDQQN (reference sequence). The CDR3 DNA reads as TGTGCTCTGAGTGAACTCAGCTCCTGGGACACCCGACAGATGTTTTTC. Protein product: CALSELSSWDTRQMFF.

The gene calls are TRDV2 and TRDJ3; D is uncertain. V gave up 0 bases and J gave up 0 bases, with 11 bases separating them. The germline CDR1 and CDR2 sequences are GEAIGNYY and EKD. This CDR3 spans 18 amino acids. In DNA form, the CDR3 reads TGTGCCTGTGACACCGGGAACTACGGCTCCTGGGACACCCGACAGATGTTTTTC. Its protein product is CACDTGNYGSWDTRQMFF.

Note on this clone: A read error is the likely source, as a far larger clone sits one nucleotide away. This chain links TRDV2 with TRDJ1, with 12 nucleotides matching TRDD3. The germline CDR1 and CDR2 sequences are GEAIGNYY and EKD. The CDR3 sequence is 24 residues long. V shed 0 bases, J shed 1 base, and the junction held 26 bases outside the gene matches. The CDR3, as DNA: TGTGCCTGTGACACCGTGTCGGGGCGCGGGCCCACTCTGGGGGATACGCAGTTCACCGATAAACTCATCTTT. Translating gives CACDTVSGRGPTLGDTQFTDKLIF.

In the case of this clone: TCRdb's entry gives the protein of a much larger clone, which mismatches this DNA's translation at residue 4, likely from a read error; the protein reported here is translated from the DNA. This rearrangement joins TRDV2 to TRDJ1; 13 bases are a match to TRDD3. Trimming removed 5 bases from V and 2 bases from J; junction bases left unmatched: 10. CDR1 is GEAIGNYY, CDR2 EKD, per germline. There are 17 residues in the CDR3. For the CDR3, the DNA is TGTGCCTGTGCCGCCCTACTGGGGGATACGGGGACCGATAAACTCATCTTT. It specifies CACAALLGDTGTDKLIF.

Comments on this clone: A read error is likely here: a far larger clone is one base away. The chain recombines TRDV2 with TRDJ1; D is ambiguous. The germline V and J ends were trimmed by 9 bases and 2 bases, with 15 bases remaining between them. The CDR3 is 13 residues long. CDR1 is GEAIGNYY, CDR2 EKD, per germline. The CDR3 here is CARVGLLTDKLIF. As DNA, the CDR3 is TGTGCCCGTGTCGGTCTCTTGACCGATAAACTCATCTTT.

A word on this clone: Only one base separates this from a far larger clonotype, so it likely reflects a read error. The DNA is left out, because the CDR3 cannot be placed on it with certainty; the CDR3 is given as TCRdb lists it. This sequence joins TRDV2 and TRDJ1; TRDD3, the D gene given by the table, was not confirmed from the DNA. Including both end residues, the CDR3 is 19 amino acids long. In germline, CDR1 is GEAIGNYY, CDR2 EKD. The CDR3 here is CACDTVNYWGMGSTDKLTF.

Concerning this clone: TCRdb shows a much larger clone's protein in place of this DNA's translation, and the two differ at residue 14, likely through a read error; the protein shown is translated from the DNA. The chain combines TRDV2 with TRDJ1, with D uncertain. The CDR3 consists of 16 residues. Germline-derived CDR1 and CDR2 are GEAIGNYY and EKD. The CDR3 spells CACDTVGRENTDKRIF. The DNA for the CDR3 is TGTGCCTGTGACACGGTTGGGAGAGAGAACACCGATAAACGCATCTTT.

This clone was counted only a few times. The gene calls are TRDV2 and TRDJ1; TRDD3 matches 10 bases. Trimming took 0 bases from V and 0 from J; bases not matched to a gene: 9. There are 18 residues in the CDR3. Germline lookup yields CDR1 GEAIGNYY and CDR2 EKD. The CDR3 DNA follows: TGTGCCTGTGACACCGTACTGGGGGATCGAAAGTACACCGATAAACTCATCTTT. Its translation is CACDTVLGDRKYTDKLIF.

V is TRDV2 and J is TRDJ1, with 9 bases fitting TRDD3. The CDR3 has 19 residues. Germline CDR1 and CDR2: GEAIGNYY and EKD. V was pared by 0 bases and J by 9 bases, with 22 bases of the junction left unmatched. The DNA of the CDR3 is TGTGCCTGTGACACCGTTGATCGGGGGATACTATCTAATGTTGATGAACTCATCTTT. This encodes CACDTVDRGILSNVDELIF.

Comments on this clone: With a far larger clone one base away, a read error is the likely cause. V gene TRDV2 combines with J gene TRDJ1; 10 nucleotides line up with TRDD3. CDR3 length equals 19 residues. The V segment lost 1 base and the J segment 3 bases; nucleotides outside the gene matches: 16. Looked up from germline, CDR1 is GEAIGNYY and CDR2 is EKD. In DNA form, the CDR3 reads TGTGCCTGTGACACAAATTCCTACGGTACTGGGGGATTATCCGATAAACTCATCTTT. Protein: CACDTNSYGTGGLSDKLIF.

Points on this clone: A single base is all that separates this from a far larger clone, so a read error is likely. The sample holds other DNA sequences that translate to the same CDR3. The genes are TRDV2 and TRDJ1, with a weak D call TRDD2 (5 bases). V was trimmed by 3 bases and J by 2 bases, leaving 18 bases between them. Germline V lookup: CDR1 GEAIGNYY, CDR2 EKD. CDR3 size: 16 residues. This CDR3 is CACDYTSRTNTDKLIF. The DNA for the CDR3 is TGTGCCTGTGACTACACTTCCCGTACCAATACCGATAAACTCATCTTT.

About this clone: Other DNA sequences in this sample translate to the same CDR3. The V and J genes are TRDV2 and TRDJ3; TRDD3 aligns across 9 bases. V shed 0 bases, J shed 0 bases, and the junction held 11 bases outside the gene matches. The CDR3 has 21 amino acids. CDR1 and CDR2 from the germline V gene are GEAIGNYY and EKD. The CDR3 DNA reads as TGTGCCTGTGACACCGTTCTGGGGGATTCGATAGACTCCTGGGACACCCGACAGATGTTTTTC. Translating gives CACDTVLGDSIDSWDTRQMFF.

By its share, this clone is large. The same CDR3 arises from other DNA sequences in this sample as well. J is TRDJ1 and V is TRDV2; D is unclear. CDR1 is GEAIGNYY, CDR2 EKD, per germline. The CDR3 runs to 13 residues. Trimming took off 9 bases at V and 0 bases at J, with 13 bases between the two ends. Here the CDR3 DNA reads TGTGCCCCTAGGGCCTTGTACACCGATAAACTCATCTTT. Residues: CAPRALYTDKLIF.

This clone was detected a few times. A single base is all that separates this from a far larger clone, so a read error is likely. Different DNA sequences within this sample yield the same CDR3. This rearrangement joins TRDV2 to TRDJ1, with 9 positions matching TRDD3. Losses at the gene ends were 4 bases for V and 4 bases for J; bases not matched to a gene: 9. The germline V gene has CDR1 GEAIGNYY and CDR2 EKD. The CDR3 totals 15 residues. Written as DNA, the CDR3 is TGTGCCTGTGATACTTTGGGGGATAGTAGCGATAAACTCATCTTT. Protein product: CACDTLGDSSDKLIF.

Within the sample, this clone is large (0.1 to 1%). This may be a read error, as it is one base from a much larger clone. The same CDR3 arises from other DNA sequences in this sample as well. The chain employs TRDV2 and TRDJ1, with 9 bases aligning to TRDD3. The CDR3 length is 15 residues. After removal of 1 base from V and 5 bases from J, the junction contained 7 bases not matched to a gene. The germline gives CDR1 GEAIGNYY, CDR2 EKD. CDR3 residues: CACDTLGDSSDKLIF. The CDR3, as DNA: TGTGCCTGTGACACTTTGGGGGATAGTAGTGATAAACTCATCTTT.

For this clone: Other DNA sequences in this specimen translate into the identical CDR3. This rearrangement joins TRDV2 to TRDJ1; D perhaps matches TRDD3 (6 bases). Germline CDR1 and CDR2: GEAIGNYY and EKD. Trimming shortened V by 3 bases and J by 5 bases, and 24 bases separated the two germline ends. The length of the CDR3 is 17 residues. CDR3 sequence: CACDSLGGPTTTDKLIF. CDR3 nucleotide sequence: TGTGCCTGTGACTCCTTGGGGGGCCCCACAACAACTGATAAACTCATCTTT.